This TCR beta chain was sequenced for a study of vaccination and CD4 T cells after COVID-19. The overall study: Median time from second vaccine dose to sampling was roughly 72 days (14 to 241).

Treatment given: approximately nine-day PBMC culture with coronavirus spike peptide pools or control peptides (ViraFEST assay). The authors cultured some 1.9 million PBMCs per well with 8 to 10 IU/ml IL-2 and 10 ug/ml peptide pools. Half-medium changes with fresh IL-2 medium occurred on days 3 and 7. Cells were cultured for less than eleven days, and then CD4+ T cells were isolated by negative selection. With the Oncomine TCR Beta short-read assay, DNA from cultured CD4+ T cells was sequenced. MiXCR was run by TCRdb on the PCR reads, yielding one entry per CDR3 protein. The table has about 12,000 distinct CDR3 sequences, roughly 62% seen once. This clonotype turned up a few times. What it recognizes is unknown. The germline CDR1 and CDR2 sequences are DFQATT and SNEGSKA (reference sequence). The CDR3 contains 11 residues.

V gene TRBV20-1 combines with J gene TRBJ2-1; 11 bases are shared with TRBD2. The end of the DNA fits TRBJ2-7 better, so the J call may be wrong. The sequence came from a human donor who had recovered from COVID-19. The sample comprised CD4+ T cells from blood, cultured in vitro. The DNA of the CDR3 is TGCAGTGCAACTAGCGGGAGCGAGCAGTACTTC. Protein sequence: CSATSGSEQYF.